This T cell receptor beta chain comes out of a study of T cells in Graves' hyperthyroidism and ophthalmopathy. Study-level background: The blood sample was taken at first diagnosis, before treatment began.

Per germline, CDR1 SGHTA and CDR2 FQGNSA. The CDR3 is 15 residues long. Deletions cut 5 bases from V and 3 bases from J, with 14 bases between. Study-level results: Clonotypes that were expanded in thyroid above 0.001 mostly appeared in blood too. Ophthalmopathy was model-predicted a median approximately six months pre-onset.

Comments on this clonotype: Its antigen remains unknown. A much bigger clone sits one base away, suggesting this may be a read error.

Patients aged 18 to 65 had newly diagnosed hyperthyroidism that had lasted under 2 months. RNA transcripts were the template for amplifying TCR beta CDR3 regions. First-round RT-PCR targeting the TCR CDR3 was performed with the HTBI primer set. TCRdb used MiXCR to reprocess the multiplex PCR reads, holding one entry per CDR3 protein. Among hundreds of thousands of distinct CDR3 sequences listed, over 35% were seen once. The sample consisted of blood. The TCR sequence derives from a man between 18 and 29 years old with Graves' hyperthyroidism. The genes are TRBV7-2 and TRBJ1-3; D unclear. The DNA for the CDR3 is TGTGCCAGCAGCCCGGAAGCGGGATATGGAAACACCATATATTTT. It translates to CASSPEAGYGNTIYF.